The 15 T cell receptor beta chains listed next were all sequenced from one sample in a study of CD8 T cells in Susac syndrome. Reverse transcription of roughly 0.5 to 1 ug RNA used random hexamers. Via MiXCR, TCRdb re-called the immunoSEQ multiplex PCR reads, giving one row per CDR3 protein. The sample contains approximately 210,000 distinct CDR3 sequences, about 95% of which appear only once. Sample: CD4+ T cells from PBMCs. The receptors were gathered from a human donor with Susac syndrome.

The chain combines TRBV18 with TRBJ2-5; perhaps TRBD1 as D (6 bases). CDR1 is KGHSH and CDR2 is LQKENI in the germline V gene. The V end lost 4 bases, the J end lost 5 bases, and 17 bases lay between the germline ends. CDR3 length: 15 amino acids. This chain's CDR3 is CASSLSGAKGETQYF. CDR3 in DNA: TGTGCCAGCTCACTATCAGGGGCGAAAGGGGAGACCCAGTACTTC. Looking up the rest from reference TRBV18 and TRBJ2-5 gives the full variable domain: NAGVMQNPRHLVRRRGQEARLRCSPMKGHSHVYWYRQLPEEGLKFMVYLQKENIIDESGMPKERFSAEFPKEGPSILRIQQVVRGDSAAYFCASSLSGAKGETQYFGPGTRLLVL.

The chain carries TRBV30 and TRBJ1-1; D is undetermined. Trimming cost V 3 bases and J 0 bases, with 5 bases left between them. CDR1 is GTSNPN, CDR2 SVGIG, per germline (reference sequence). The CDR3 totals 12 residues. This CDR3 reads CAWRGVNTEAFF. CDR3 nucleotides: TGTGCCTGGAGGGGAGTGAACACTGAAGCTTTCTTT.

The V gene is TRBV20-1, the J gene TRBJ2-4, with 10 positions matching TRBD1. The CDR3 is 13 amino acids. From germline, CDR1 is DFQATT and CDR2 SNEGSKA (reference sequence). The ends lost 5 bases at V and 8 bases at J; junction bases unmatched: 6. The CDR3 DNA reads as TGCAGTGCTGTTTTCGACAGGGGGCACATTCAGTACTTC. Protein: CSAVFDRGHIQYF.

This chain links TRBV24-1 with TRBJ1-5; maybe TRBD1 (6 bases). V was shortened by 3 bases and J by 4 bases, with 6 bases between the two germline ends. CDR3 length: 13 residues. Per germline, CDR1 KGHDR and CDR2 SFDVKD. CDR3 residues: CATSDDRNQPQHF. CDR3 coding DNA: TGTGCCACCAGTGATGACAGGAATCAGCCCCAGCATTTT.

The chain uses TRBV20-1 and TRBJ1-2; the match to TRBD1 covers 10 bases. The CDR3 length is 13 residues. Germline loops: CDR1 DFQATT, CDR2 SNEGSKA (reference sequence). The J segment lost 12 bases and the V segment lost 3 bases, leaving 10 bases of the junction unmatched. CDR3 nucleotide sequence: TGCAGTGCTAGGGGACAGGGGAATGGGGGAGACACCTTC. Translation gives CSARGQGNGGDTF.

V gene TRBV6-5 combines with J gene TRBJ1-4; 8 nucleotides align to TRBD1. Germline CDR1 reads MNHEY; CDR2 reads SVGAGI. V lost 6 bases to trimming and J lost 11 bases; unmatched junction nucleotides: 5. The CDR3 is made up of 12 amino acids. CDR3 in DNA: TGTGCCAGCAGAAACAGGGGGGAGAAACTGTTTTTT. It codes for CASRNRGEKLFF.

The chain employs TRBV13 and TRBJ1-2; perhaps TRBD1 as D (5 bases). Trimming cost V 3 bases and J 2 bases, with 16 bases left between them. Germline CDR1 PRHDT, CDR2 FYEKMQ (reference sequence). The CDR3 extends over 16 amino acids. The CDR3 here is CASSLVSGPPNYGYTF. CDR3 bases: TGTGCCAGCAGCTTGGTGTCGGGGCCCCCGAACTATGGCTACACCTTC.

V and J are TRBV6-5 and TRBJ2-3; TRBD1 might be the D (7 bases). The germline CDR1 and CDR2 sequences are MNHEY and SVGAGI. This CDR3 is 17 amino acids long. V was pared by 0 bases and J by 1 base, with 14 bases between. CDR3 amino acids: CASSYSMEGARTDTQYF. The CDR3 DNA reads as TGTGCCAGCAGTTACTCAATGGAGGGGGCCCGCACAGATACGCAGTATTTT.

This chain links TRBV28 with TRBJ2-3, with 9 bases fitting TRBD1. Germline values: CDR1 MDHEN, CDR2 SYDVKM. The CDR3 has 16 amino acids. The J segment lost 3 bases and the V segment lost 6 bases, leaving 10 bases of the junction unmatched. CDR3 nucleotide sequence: TGTGCCAGCAGCCCCGGTTCACAGGGGGCAACAGATACGCAGTATTTT. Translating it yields CASSPGSQGATDTQYF.

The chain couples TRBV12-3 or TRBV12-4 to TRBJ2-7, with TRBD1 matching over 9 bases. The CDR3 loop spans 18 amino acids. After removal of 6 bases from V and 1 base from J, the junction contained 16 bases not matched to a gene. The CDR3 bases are TGTGCCAGCAGACCGGGACAGGGAAGGCGAGCGACTTCCTACGAGCAGTACTTC. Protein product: CASRPGQGRRATSYEQYF.

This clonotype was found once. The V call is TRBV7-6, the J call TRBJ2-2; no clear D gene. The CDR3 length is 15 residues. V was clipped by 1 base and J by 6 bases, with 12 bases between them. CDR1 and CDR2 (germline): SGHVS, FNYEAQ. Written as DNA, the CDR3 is TGTGCCAGCAGCTTAGATGACCTGCCGCCCGGGGAGCTGTTTTTT. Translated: CASSLDDLPPGELFF. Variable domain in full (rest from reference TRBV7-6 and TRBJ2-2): GAGVSQSPRYKVTKRGQDVALRCDPISGHVSLYWYRQALGQGPEFLTYFNYEAQQDKSGLPNDRFSAERPEGSISTLTIQRTEQRDSAMYRCASSLDDLPPGELFFGEGSRLTVL.

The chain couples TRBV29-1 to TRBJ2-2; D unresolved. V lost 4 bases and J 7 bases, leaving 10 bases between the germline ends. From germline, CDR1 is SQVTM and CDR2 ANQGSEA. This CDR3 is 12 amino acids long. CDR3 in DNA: TGCAGCGTTGGAGGATTGGGCGGGGAGCTGTTTTTT. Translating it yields CSVGGLGGELFF.

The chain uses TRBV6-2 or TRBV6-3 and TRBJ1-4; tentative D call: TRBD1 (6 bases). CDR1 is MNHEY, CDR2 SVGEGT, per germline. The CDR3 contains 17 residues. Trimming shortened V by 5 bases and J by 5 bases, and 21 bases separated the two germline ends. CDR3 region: CASSHTPGRTENEKLFF. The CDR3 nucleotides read TGTGCCAGCAGTCATACGCCGGGACGGACAGAGAATGAAAAACTGTTTTTT.

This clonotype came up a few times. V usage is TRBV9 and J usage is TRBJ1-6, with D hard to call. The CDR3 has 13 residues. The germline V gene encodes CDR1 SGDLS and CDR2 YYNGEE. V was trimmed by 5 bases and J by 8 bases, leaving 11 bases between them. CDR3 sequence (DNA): TGTGCCAGCAGTCCAGCGGAGGATTCACCCCTCCACTTT. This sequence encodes CASSPAEDSPLHF. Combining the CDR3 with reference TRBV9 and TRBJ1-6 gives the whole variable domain DSGVTQTPKHLITATGQRVTLRCSPRSGDLSVYWYQQSLDQGLQFLIQYYNGEERAKGNILERFSAQQFPDLHSELNLSSLELGDSALYFCASSPAEDSPLHFGNGTRLTVT.

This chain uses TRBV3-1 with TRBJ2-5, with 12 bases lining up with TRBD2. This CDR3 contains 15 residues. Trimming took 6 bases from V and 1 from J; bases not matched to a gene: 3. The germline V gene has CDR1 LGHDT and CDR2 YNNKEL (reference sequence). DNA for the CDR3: TGTGCCAGCAGACAGACTAGCGGGGGCCAAGAGACCCAGTACTTC. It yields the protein CASRQTSGGQETQYF.